These 11 T cell receptor beta chains were sequenced from one sample in a study of graft-versus-host responses after intestinal transplantation. Antigen specificity for these receptors is unknown. The repertoire was sequenced with immunoSEQ multiplex PCR; TCRdb's copy has only in-frame clones and lacks some. The sample has approximately 120,000 clones, approximately 90% seen once; the top ten hold 0.16%. The source was unstimulated CD4+ T cells sorted from spleen or lymph node cells, collected before intestinal transplant. The origin of the receptors is a human donor who received an intestinal transplant.

The CDR3 here is CASSLTTGALSWAGELFF. The CDR3 bases are TGTGCCAGCAGCCTGACCACTGGGGCTTTGTCTTGGGCCGGGGAGCTGTTTTTT. V is TRBV5-6 and J is TRBJ2-2, with D perhaps TRBD1 (5 bases). Per the germline V gene, CDR1 is SGHDT and CDR2 is YYEEEE. V was cut by 4 bases and J by 6 bases, with 25 bases left in between. The CDR3 runs 18 residues.

This chain links TRBV28 with TRBJ1-4, with D maybe TRBD1 (6 bases). This CDR3 spans 13 amino acids. Trimming took off 8 bases at V and 5 bases at J, with 12 bases between the two ends. Per germline, CDR1 MDHEN and CDR2 SYDVKM. The chain's CDR3 is CASANRVNEKLFF. The CDR3 DNA follows: TGTGCCAGCGCAAACAGGGTGAATGAAAAACTGTTTTTT.

The chain links TRBV19 to TRBJ1-1, with D possibly being TRBD1 (6 bases). V was trimmed by 8 bases and J by 0 bases, leaving 10 bases between them. The CDR3 contains 13 residues. Germline V gene data show CDR1 as LNHDA and CDR2 as SQIVND (reference sequence). The CDR3: CASGYRVNTEAFF. The CDR3 DNA is TGTGCCAGTGGGTACAGGGTGAACACTGAAGCTTTCTTT.

The chain links TRBV9 to TRBJ2-7; TRBD1 agrees at 7 bases. Germline assignment: CDR1 SGDLS and CDR2 YYNGEE. CDR3 size: 14 residues. V gave up 0 bases and J gave up 2 bases; unmatched junction bases: 2. The DNA for the CDR3 is TGTGCCAGCAGCGTAGGACAGGGAGCCTACGAGCAGTACTTC. Amino acids: CASSVGQGAYEQYF.

This chain's CDR3 is CASSLIESRTYEQYF. The CDR3 DNA follows: TGTGCCAGCAGCTTGATCGAGTCCAGGACCTACGAGCAGTACTTC. The chain combines TRBV5-6 with TRBJ2-7; D is undetermined. CDR1 and CDR2 from the germline V gene are SGHDT and YYEEEE. CDR3 length equals 15 residues. The V gene lost 1 base and the J gene lost 2 bases, with 13 bases spanning the gap.

This sequence joins TRBV5-5 and TRBJ2-7; TRBD1 matches at 10 bases. The ends lost 3 bases at V and 7 bases at J; junction bases unmatched: 10. The CDR3 runs to 15 residues. Germline values: CDR1 SGHKS, CDR2 YYEKEE (reference sequence). The CDR3 spells CASSWLDRGLWEQYF. CDR3 DNA: TGTGCCAGCAGCTGGCTAGACAGGGGGCTGTGGGAGCAGTACTTC.

This clone came up once. CDR3 sequence (DNA): TGTGCCAGCAGCTTAGTGCAGGGGTTGAACATTCAGTACTTC. It specifies CASSLVQGLNIQYF. The rearrangement joins TRBV11-3 to TRBJ2-4; D is perhaps TRBD1 (6 bases). The germline CDR1 and CDR2 sequences are SGHNT and YENEEA. The V end was cut by 1 base, the J end by 7 bases, with 11 bases between. CDR3 length equals 14 residues.

The genes are TRBV21-1 and TRBJ2-2; TRBD2 is taken as the D call from the table, unchecked against the DNA. TRBV21-1 constitutes a pseudogene. The CDR3 covers 14 residues. DNA for the CDR3: TGTGCCAGCAGCACCCCCCGGGGCACCGGGGAGCTGTTTTTT. Its protein product is CASSTPRGTGELFF.

V and J are TRBV7-2 and TRBJ2-5; 7 bases line up with TRBD1. The V gene's germline CDR1 is SGHTA and CDR2 FQGNSA. The CDR3 consists of 12 residues. J was trimmed by 10 bases and V by 5 bases; bases with no gene match: 7. In nucleotides, the CDR3 is TGTGCCAGCAGCCGCCGACAGGGAAACCAGTACTTC. Translated: CASSRRQGNQYF.

J is TRBJ2-7 and V is TRBV5-1, with TRBD2 identical over 14 bases. The CDR3 loop spans 14 amino acids. The germline CDR1 and CDR2 sequences are SGHRS and YFSETQ. With V trimmed by 5 bases and J by 7 bases, 5 bases remained unmatched. This chain's CDR3 is CASSPGLAGVEQYF. The CDR3 DNA reads as TGCGCCAGCAGTCCGGGACTAGCGGGGGTGGAGCAGTACTTC.

The rearrangement joins TRBV11-3 to TRBJ2-7; D perhaps matches TRBD2 (6 bases). Germline-derived CDR1 and CDR2 are SGHNT and YENEEA. This CDR3 region has 13 residues. Trimming pared 3 bases from V and 7 bases from J, leaving 13 bases between. CDR3 protein: CASSLEGGGEQYF. CDR3 coding DNA: TGTGCCAGCAGCTTGGAGGGAGGCGGGGAGCAGTACTTC.